The sequence of this T cell receptor (beta chain) was determined in a study of blood T cell repertoires in COVID-19. As for the study in general: The samples span acute and convalescent COVID-19 from the United States, Italy and Spain. T cells, B-cell-depleted T cells, or PBMCs provided the cDNA or gDNA that served as material.

In the original workflow: The assay estimated nucleated cells by amplifying reference gene primers. Sequencing was performed with immunoSEQ multiplex PCR; in TCRdb, only in-frame clones are kept and a portion is missing. V, J and clone size are those of that table, while D and trimming were read from the DNA. This sample has more than 150,000 clones, with roughly 87% found just once. The TCR comes from a woman in her forties with acute or convalescent COVID-19. The sample was peripheral blood.

The CDR3 loop reads CASSYSGGSLWPQHF. As DNA, the CDR3 is TGTGCCAGCAGTTACTCGGGGGGGAGCCTTTGGCCCCAGCATTTT. The J gene is TRBJ1-5, the V gene TRBV6-5, with D tentatively TRBD1 (5 bases). Germline V gene lookup returns CDR1 MNHEY and CDR2 SVGAGI. The CDR3 runs 15 residues. V was shortened by 0 bases and J by 9 bases, with 15 bases between the two germline ends.